Each of the 14 T cell receptor beta chains below was sequenced from the same sample in a study of post-analysis software for immune sequencing data. Every TCR beta cDNA library bore unique molecular identifiers. TCRdb reprocessed the PCR reads with MiXCR, giving one entry per CDR3 protein. The table has 740,000 or so distinct CDR3 sequences, about 57% seen once. The antigens of these receptors remain unknown. Notes on the study in general: A handful of TRBV segments were significantly more frequent in patients than in controls. TRBV5-6, TRBV5-1 and TRBV20-1 were among these segments.

Sequencing input: blood. These receptors came from a girl aged 5-17 years with multiple sclerosis.

The genes are TRBV25-1 and TRBJ2-7; 9 bases line up with TRBD1. V shed 2 bases, J shed 3 bases, and the junction held 11 bases outside the gene matches. This CDR3 has 17 amino acids. Germline values: CDR1 MGHDK, CDR2 SYGVNS. CDR3 DNA: TGTGCCAGCAGTGAAGTGGTTTCGACAGGGGGGAACTACGAGCAGTACTTC. This gives the protein CASSEVVSTGGNYEQYF.

The table lists this clonotype with a few counts. V is TRBV20-1 and J is TRBJ2-3, with 9 bases fitting TRBD2. Trimming at V came to 3 bases and at J to 9 bases, leaving 19 bases not matched to a gene. The CDR3 contains 17 residues. Germline V gives CDR1 DFQATT, CDR2 SNEGSKA (reference sequence). For the CDR3, the DNA is TGCAGTGCTAGCGGGACAGTTAGCGGGAGACCTCCTAGCACGCAGTATTTT. Its translation is CSASGTVSGRPPSTQYF.

This clonotype was detected a few times. The chain carries TRBV25-1 and TRBJ2-5, with D possibly TRBD2 on 6 matching bases. Per the germline V gene, CDR1 is MGHDK and CDR2 is SYGVNS. This CDR3 has 15 amino acids. Trimming took off 1 base at V and 7 bases at J, with 16 bases between the two ends. The CDR3 DNA is TGTGCCAGCAGTGAATGGGAAGGGGCGCGGGGGACCCAGTACTTC. Amino acids: CASSEWEGARGTQYF.

This clonotype was picked up a small number of times. In DNA form, the CDR3 reads TGTGCCAGCAGCGCAACCGGGACAGGGGAGCAGTACTTC. This gives the protein CASSATGTGEQYF. This chain connects TRBV9 to TRBJ2-7, with TRBD1 matching 9 bases. The germline V gene has CDR1 SGDLS and CDR2 YYNGEE. The CDR3 runs to 13 residues. With V trimmed by 3 bases and J by 7 bases, 5 bases remained unmatched.

The chain is built from TRBV5-1 and TRBJ2-3; TRBD2 might be the D (6 bases). The germline V and J ends were trimmed by 4 bases and 2 bases, with 14 bases remaining between them. Germline V gives CDR1 SGHRS, CDR2 YFSETQ. The CDR3 consists of 15 residues. Here the CDR3 reads CASSARDFSTDTQYF. The CDR3 DNA reads as TGCGCCAGCAGCGCCCGGGACTTCTCCACAGATACGCAGTATTTT.

The chain carries TRBV4-1 and TRBJ2-7; 10 bases align to TRBD2. The CDR3 covers 16 residues. Germline CDR1 reads MGHRA; CDR2 reads YSYEKL. V was clipped by 0 bases and J by 2 bases; unmatched bases: 4. CDR3 in amino acids: CASSQERTSGTYEQYF. The CDR3 DNA follows: TGCGCCAGCAGCCAAGAGAGGACTAGCGGTACCTACGAGCAGTACTTC.

The table lists this clonotype with many counts. A much more abundant neighbour one base away suggests this may be a read error. This chain joins TRBV4-2 and TRBJ2-4; TRBD2 agrees at 9 bases. CDR1 LGHNA and CDR2 YNFKEQ come from the germline V gene. V shed 3 bases and J 9 bases; nucleotides not matched to a gene: 6. CDR3 length: 14 residues. The DNA of the CDR3 is TGTGCCAGCAGCCAGGGACTAGCTCGCGGCATTCAGTACTTC. Amino acid sequence: CASSQGLARGIQYF.

V gene TRBV7-9 combines with J gene TRBJ2-1; TRBD1 matches at 7 bases. Germline CDR1 is SEHNR and CDR2 is FQNEAQ (reference sequence). Trimming at V came to 6 bases and at J to 10 bases, leaving 18 bases not matched to a gene. This CDR3 spans 16 amino acids. The chain's CDR3 is CASRRNSRTGKNEQFF. The CDR3 DNA reads as TGTGCCAGCAGACGTAATTCTAGGACAGGAAAAAACGAGCAGTTCTTC.

The gene calls are TRBV29-1 and TRBJ2-4; no definite D call. The V end lost 0 bases, the J end lost 1 base, and 10 bases lay between the germline ends. In germline, CDR1 is SQVTM, CDR2 ANQGSEA. This CDR3 contains 15 residues. CDR3 nucleotide sequence: TGCAGCGTTGAAGAACCCACGAGGGCCAAAAACATTCAGTACTTC. It yields the protein CSVEEPTRAKNIQYF.

CDR3 amino acids: CASSVRRSSYEQYF. In nucleotides, the CDR3 is TGTGCCAGCAGTGTAAGGCGGAGCTCCTACGAGCAGTACTTC. V usage is TRBV2 and J usage is TRBJ2-7; D uncertain. The CDR3 loop spans 14 amino acids. Germline CDR1 is SNHLY and CDR2 is FYNNEI. V dropped 4 bases and J dropped 0 bases, with 10 bases sitting between them.

The chain combines TRBV20-1 with TRBJ2-1; maybe TRBD2 (5 bases). The CDR3 is 16 residues long. Deletions cut 3 bases from V and 0 bases from J, with 15 bases between. CDR1 and CDR2 from the germline V gene are DFQATT and SNEGSKA (reference sequence). The CDR3: CSASLRTGSSYNEQFF. DNA of the CDR3: TGCAGTGCTAGCCTCCGGACGGGGAGCTCCTACAATGAGCAGTTCTTC.

The chain couples TRBV20-1 to TRBJ2-7; 14 nucleotides match TRBD2. CDR1 DFQATT and CDR2 SNEGSKA come from the germline V gene (reference sequence). Losses at the gene ends were 6 bases for V and 0 bases for J; bases not matched to a gene: 7. This CDR3 has 16 amino acids. As DNA, the CDR3 is TGCAGTGCCCGATCCGGGACTAGCGGGAGCTCCTACGAGCAGTACTTC. Its protein is CSARSGTSGSSYEQYF.

The chain is built from TRBV27 and TRBJ2-5; a possible D gene is TRBD1 (5 bases). The end of the DNA is better explained by TRBJ2-7, so the J call may be wrong. Germline CDR1 MNHEY, CDR2 SMNVEV (reference sequence). The CDR3 consists of 14 residues. The CDR3 DNA reads TGTGCCAGCAAGACGCAGGGTCACTTCTACGAGCAGTACTTC. As protein: CASKTQGHFYEQYF.

The gene calls are TRBV30 and TRBJ2-3; 10 nucleotides match TRBD2. V was pared by 3 bases and J by 2 bases, with 23 bases of the junction left unmatched. The CDR3 consists of 21 residues. Germline CDR1 reads GTSNPN; CDR2 reads SVGIG (reference sequence). CDR3 sequence (DNA): TGTGCCTGGAGCCCCAACCCCCTAGCGGGAGAGCGGTTCCTGAACACAGATACGCAGTATTTT. It yields the protein CAWSPNPLAGERFLNTDTQYF. The whole variable domain, remainder taken from reference TRBV30 and TRBJ2-3, is SQTIHQWPATLVQPVGSPLSLECTVEGTSNPNLYWYRQAAGRGLQLLFYSVGIGQISSEVPQNLSASRPQDRQFILSSKKLLLSDSGFYLCAWSPNPLAGERFLNTDTQYFGPGTRLTVL.